This T cell receptor (beta chain) was sequenced for a study of blood T cell repertoires in COVID-19. As for the study in general: Sites across the United States, Italy and Spain contributed samples from acute and convalescent COVID-19. Sources were T cells, B-cell-depleted T cells, or PBMCs; the material itself was cDNA or gDNA.

Per the original methods: Cell counts per sample came from amplifying reference gene primers. The repertoire was sequenced with immunoSEQ multiplex PCR; TCRdb's copy has only in-frame clones and lacks some. Clone size and the V and J calls come from that table; the DNA yielded D and trimming. This sample has some 140,000 clones, with about 89% found just once. Trimming left V 1 base short and J 4 bases short, with 19 bases between. Germline CDR1 is LNHNV and CDR2 is YYDKDF (reference sequence). The CDR3 contains 17 residues. Sequenced material: peripheral blood. The chain combines TRBV15 with TRBJ2-5; TRBD1 is a possible D gene (8 bases). This receptor was identified in a man aged 50 to 59 with active or convalescent COVID-19. Here the CDR3 DNA reads TGTGCCACCAGCAGAGTAAGCGGGACAGGAGAAGGAGAGACCCAGTACTTC. Encoded protein: CATSRVSGTGEGETQYF.